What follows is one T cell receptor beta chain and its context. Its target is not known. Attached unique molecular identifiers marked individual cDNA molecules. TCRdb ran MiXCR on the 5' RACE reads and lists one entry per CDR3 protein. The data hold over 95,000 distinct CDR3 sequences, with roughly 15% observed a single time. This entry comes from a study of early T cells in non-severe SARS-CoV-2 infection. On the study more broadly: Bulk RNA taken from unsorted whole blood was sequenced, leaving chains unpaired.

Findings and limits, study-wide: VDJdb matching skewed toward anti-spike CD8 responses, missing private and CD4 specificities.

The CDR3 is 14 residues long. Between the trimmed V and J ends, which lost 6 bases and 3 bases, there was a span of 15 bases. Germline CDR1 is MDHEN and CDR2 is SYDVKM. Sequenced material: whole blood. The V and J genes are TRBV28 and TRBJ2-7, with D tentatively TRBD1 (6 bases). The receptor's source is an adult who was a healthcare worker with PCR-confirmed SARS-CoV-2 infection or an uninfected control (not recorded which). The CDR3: CASRAVGAFYEQYF. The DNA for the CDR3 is TGTGCCAGCAGGGCCGTGGGGGCATTCTACGAGCAGTACTTC.